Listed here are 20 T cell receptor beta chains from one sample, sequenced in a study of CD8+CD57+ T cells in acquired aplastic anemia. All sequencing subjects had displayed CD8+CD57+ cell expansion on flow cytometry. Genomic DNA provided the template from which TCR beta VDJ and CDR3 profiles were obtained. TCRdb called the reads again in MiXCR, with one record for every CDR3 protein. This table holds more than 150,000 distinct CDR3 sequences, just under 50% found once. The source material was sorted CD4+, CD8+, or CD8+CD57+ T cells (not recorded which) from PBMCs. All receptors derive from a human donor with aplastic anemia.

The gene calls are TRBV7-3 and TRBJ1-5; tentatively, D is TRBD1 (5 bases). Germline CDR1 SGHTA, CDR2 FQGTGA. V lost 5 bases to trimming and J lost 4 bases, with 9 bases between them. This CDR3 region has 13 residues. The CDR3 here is CASSHRGNQPQHF. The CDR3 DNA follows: TGTGCCAGCAGCCATAGGGGTAATCAGCCCCAGCATTTT.

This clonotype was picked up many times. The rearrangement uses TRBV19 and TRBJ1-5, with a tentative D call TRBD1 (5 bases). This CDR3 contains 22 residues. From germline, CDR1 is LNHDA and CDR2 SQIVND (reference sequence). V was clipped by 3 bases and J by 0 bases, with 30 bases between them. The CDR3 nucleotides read TGTGCCAGTAGTATGCGGGGCCCCGGAGGGACGGGGGGAACTTATAGCAATCAGCCCCAGCATTTT. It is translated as CASSMRGPGGTGGTYSNQPQHF.

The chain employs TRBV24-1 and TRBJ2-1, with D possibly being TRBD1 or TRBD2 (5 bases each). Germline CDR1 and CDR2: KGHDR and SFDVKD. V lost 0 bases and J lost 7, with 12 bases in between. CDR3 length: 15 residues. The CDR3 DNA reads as TGTGCCACCAGTGATTTGCTGGGGGATTCGAATGAGCAGTTCTTC. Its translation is CATSDLLGDSNEQFF.

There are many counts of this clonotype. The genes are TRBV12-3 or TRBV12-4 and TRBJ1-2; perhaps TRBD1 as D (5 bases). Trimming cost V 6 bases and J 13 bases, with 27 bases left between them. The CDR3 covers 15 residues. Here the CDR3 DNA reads TGTGCCAGCAGCCGCCCGGGACGGCGCAGTTTAGGGTGCACCTTC. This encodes CASSRPGRRSLGCTF.

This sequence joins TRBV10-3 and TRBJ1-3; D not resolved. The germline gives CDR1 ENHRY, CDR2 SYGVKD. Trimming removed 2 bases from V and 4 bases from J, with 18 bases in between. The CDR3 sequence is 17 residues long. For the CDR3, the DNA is TGTGCCATCAGTGAGACCCGGGTACAGCTCGCCGGAAACACCATATATTTT. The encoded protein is CAISETRVQLAGNTIYF.

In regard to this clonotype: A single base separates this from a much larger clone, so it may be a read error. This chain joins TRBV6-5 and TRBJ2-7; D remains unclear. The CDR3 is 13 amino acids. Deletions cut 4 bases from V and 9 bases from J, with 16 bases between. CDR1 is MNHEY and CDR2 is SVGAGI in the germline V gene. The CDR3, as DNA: TGTGCCAGCAGTTCCCCCCGTCCCCACGGGCAGTACTTC. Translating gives CASSSPRPHGQYF.

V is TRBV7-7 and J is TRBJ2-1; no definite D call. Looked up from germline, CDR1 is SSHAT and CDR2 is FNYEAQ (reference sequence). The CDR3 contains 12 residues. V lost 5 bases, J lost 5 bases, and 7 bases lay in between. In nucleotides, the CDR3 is TGTGCCAGCAGCCCATGGGACAATGAGCAGTTCTTC. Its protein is CASSPWDNEQFF.

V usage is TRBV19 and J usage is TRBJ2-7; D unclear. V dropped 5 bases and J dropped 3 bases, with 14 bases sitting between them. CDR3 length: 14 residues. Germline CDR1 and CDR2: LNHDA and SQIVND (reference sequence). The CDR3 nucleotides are TGTGCCAGTAGTTTTCAGTATTCCCTCTACGAGCAGTACTTC. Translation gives CASSFQYSLYEQYF. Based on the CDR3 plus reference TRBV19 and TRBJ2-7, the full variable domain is DGGITQSPKYLFRKEGQNVTLSCEQNLNHDAMYWYRQDPGQGLRLIYYSQIVNDFQKGDIAEGYSVSREKKESFPLTVTSAQKNPTAFYLCASSFQYSLYEQYFGPGTRLTVT.

The CDR3 nucleotides read TGCAGTGCTAGAGTAGAGTCGGGGCAGCCCCAAGAGACCCAGTACTTC. The encoded protein is CSARVESGQPQETQYF. V and J are TRBV20-1 and TRBJ2-5; D may match TRBD1 or TRBD2 (5 bases each). Trimming removed 1 base from V and 1 base from J, with 16 bases in between. The germline V gene encodes CDR1 DFQATT and CDR2 SNEGSKA (reference sequence). CDR3 length: 16 residues.

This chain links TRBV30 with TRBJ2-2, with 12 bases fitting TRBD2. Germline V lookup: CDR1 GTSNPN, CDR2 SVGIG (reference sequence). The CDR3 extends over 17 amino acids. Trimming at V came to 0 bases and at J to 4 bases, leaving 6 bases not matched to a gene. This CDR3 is CAWSVRTSGMFTGELFF. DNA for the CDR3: TGTGCCTGGAGTGTAAGGACTAGCGGGATGTTCACCGGGGAGCTGTTTTTT.

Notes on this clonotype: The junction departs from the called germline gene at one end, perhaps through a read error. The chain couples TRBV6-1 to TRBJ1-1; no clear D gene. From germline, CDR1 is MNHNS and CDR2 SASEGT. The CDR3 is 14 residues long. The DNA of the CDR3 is TGTGCCAGCTATGACTGCCACATGAACACTGAAGCCTTCTTT. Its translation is CASYDCHMNTEAFF.

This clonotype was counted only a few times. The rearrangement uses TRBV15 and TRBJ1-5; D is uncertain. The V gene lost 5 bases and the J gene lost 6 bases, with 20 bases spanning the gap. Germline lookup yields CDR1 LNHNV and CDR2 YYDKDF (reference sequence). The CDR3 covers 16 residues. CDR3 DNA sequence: TGTGCCACCAGCGGTCTCGGTACCGGGAAGGGTCAGCCCCAGCATTTT. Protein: CATSGLGTGKGQPQHF.

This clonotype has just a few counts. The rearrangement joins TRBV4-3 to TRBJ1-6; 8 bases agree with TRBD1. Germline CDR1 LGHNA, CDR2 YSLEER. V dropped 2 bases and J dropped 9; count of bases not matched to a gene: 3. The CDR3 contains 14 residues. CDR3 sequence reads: CASSQPGGSSPLHF. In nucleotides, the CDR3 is TGCGCCAGCAGCCAACCAGGGGGCAGTTCACCCCTCCACTTT.

CDR3 DNA: TGTGCCAGCAGTGTCTTAGATACGCAGTATTTT. Residues: CASSVLDTQYF. The V gene is TRBV2, the J gene TRBJ2-3; the D is unclear. Trimming took 4 bases from V and 5 from J, leaving 4 bases between them. In germline, CDR1 is SNHLY, CDR2 FYNNEI. This CDR3 spans 11 amino acids.

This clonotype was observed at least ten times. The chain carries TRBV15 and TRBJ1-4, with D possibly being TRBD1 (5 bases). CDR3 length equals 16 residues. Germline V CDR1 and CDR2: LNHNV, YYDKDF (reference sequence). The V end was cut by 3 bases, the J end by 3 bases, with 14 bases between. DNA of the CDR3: TGTGCCACCAGCAGGGCGCAGGGCCGAGCTAATGAAAAACTGTTTTTT. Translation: CATSRAQGRANEKLFF.

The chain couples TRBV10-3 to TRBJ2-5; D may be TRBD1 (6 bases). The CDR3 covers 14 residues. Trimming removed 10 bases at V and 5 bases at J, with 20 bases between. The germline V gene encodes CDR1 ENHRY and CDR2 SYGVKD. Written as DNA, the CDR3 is TGTGCCAGCGACCCCGGGACCCAGGGGGAGACCCAGTACTTC. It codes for CASDPGTQGETQYF.

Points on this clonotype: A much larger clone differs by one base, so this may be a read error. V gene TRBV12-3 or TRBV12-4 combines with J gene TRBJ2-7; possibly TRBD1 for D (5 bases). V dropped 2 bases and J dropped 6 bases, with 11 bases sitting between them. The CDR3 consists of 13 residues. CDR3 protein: CASSLSQGSEQYF. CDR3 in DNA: TGTGCCAGCAGTTTATCTCAGGGTAGCGAGCAGTACTTC.

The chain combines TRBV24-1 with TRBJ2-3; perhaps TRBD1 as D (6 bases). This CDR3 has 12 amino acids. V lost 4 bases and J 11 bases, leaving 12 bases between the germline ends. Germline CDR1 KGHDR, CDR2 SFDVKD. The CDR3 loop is CATSDPLRGQYF. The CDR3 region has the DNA TGTGCCACCAGTGACCCTCTCAGGGGGCAGTATTTT.

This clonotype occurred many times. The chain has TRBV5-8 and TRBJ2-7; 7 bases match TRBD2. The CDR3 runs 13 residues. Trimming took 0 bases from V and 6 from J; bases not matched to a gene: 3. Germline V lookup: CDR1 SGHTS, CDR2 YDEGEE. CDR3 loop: CASSLDGRREQYF. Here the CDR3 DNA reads TGTGCCAGCAGCTTGGACGGGAGGCGCGAGCAGTACTTC.

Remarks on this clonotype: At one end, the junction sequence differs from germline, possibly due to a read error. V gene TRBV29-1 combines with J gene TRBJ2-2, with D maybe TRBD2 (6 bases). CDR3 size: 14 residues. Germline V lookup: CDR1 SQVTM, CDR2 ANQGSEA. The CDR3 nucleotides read TGCAGCGTTGCGTGGACTACTAACACCGGTGAGCTGTTTTTT. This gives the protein CSVAWTTNTGELFF.